This T cell receptor beta chain was documented in a study of shared clonotypes between healthy human individuals. Study information: Donors had three CD4 naive, three CD4 memory, two CD8 naive and one CD8 memory plate apiece.

Naive CD8 cells were CD45RO-negative, positively selected for CCR7, excluding terminally differentiated effector memory CD45RA+ cells. Data came from immunoSEQ multiplex PCR; TCRdb stores just in-frame clones and leaves some out. This sample yields a few million clones, of which just under 95% are seen a single time; approximately 1.7% belongs to the top ten. Germline CDR1 and CDR2: SQVTM and ANQGSEA. This CDR3 contains 13 residues. Trimming stripped 4 bases from V and 4 bases from J, with 14 bases between. On this clone itself: Different DNA sequences within this sample yield the same CDR3.

The sample taken for sequencing was naive CD8+ T cells from PBMCs. This clonotype was sampled from a man aged 18 to 35 in good health. Some clones in this sample may be carry-over from other donors' samples. V gene TRBV29-1 combines with J gene TRBJ2-7; a weak D match, TRBD2 (6 bases). The CDR3 nucleotides read TGCAGCGTTGTCGGGGGTCGGCGTTACGAGCAGTACTTC. The encoded protein is CSVVGGRRYEQYF.